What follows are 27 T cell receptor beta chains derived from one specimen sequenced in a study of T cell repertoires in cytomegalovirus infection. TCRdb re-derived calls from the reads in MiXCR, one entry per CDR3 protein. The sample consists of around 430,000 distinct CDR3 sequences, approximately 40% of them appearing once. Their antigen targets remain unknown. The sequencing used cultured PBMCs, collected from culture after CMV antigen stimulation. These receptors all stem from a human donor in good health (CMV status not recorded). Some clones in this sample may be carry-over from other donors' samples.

In nucleotides, the CDR3 is TGTGCCTGGAGTGTACTCAACCCCTCCTACGAGCAGTACTTC. This encodes CAWSVLNPSYEQYF. The rearrangement links TRBV30 to TRBJ2-7; D uncertain. The ends were cut back, 0 bases at V and 0 bases at J, with 9 bases in the middle. Germline V gene data show CDR1 as GTSNPN and CDR2 as SVGIG (reference sequence). The CDR3 runs 14 residues.

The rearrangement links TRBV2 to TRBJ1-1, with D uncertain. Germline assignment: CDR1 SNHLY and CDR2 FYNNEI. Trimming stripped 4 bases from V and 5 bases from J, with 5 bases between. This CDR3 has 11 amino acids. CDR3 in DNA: TGTGCCAGCAGTGGGGAGACTGAAGCTTTCTTT. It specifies CASSGETEAFF.

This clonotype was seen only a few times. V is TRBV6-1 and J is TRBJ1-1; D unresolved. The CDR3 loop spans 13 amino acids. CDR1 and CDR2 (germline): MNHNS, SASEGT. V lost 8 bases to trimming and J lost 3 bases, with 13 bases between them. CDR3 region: CASRTGSYTEAFF. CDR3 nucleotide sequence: TGTGCCAGCCGAACGGGCAGCTACACTGAAGCTTTCTTT.

CDR3 nucleotides: TGCGCCAGCAGCAATTATGGGACAGACCAAGAGACCCAGTACTTC. Translation gives CASSNYGTDQETQYF. The chain is built from TRBV5-1 and TRBJ2-5, with 7 nucleotides matching TRBD1. Germline trimming cut 4 bases from V and 0 bases from J; bases unmatched to any gene: 6. Germline V CDR1 and CDR2: SGHRS, YFSETQ. The CDR3 is 15 residues long. Using reference TRBV5-1 and TRBJ2-5 for the parts outside the CDR3, the full variable domain is KAGVTQTPRYLIKTRGQQVTLSCSPISGHRSVSWYQQTPGQGLQFLFEYFSETQRNKGNFPGRFSGRQFSNSRSEMNVSTLELGDSALYLCASSNYGTDQETQYFGPGTRLLVL.

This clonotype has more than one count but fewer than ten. This chain's CDR3 is CASSTGQLNQPQHF. Written as DNA, the CDR3 is TGTGCCAGCAGCACGGGACAGCTCAATCAGCCCCAGCATTTT. J is TRBJ1-5 and V is TRBV7-2; 7 bases map to TRBD1. The germline V gene has CDR1 SGHTA and CDR2 FQGNSA. The junction had 4 bases not matched to a gene; V was cut back by 5 bases and J by 3 bases. This CDR3 is built from 14 residues. Together with reference TRBV7-2 and TRBJ1-5, the CDR3 gives the full variable domain: GAGVSQSPSNKVTEKGKDVELRCDPISGHTALYWYRQSLGQGLEFLIYFQGNSAPDKSGLPSDRFSAERTGGSVSTLTIQRTQQEDSAVYLCASSTGQLNQPQHFGDGTRLSIL.

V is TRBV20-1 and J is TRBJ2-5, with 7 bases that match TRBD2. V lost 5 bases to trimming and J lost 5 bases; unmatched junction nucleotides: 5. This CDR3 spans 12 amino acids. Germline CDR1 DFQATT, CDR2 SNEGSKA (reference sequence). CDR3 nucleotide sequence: TGCAGTGCTCCGGGGGGTCCGGAGACCCAGTACTTC. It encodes CSAPGGPETQYF.

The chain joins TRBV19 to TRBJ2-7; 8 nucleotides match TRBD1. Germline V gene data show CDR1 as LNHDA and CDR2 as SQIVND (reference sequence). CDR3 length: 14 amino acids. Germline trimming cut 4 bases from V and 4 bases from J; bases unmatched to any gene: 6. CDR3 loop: CASSTGTGLYEQYF. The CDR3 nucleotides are TGTGCCAGTAGTACCGGGACAGGCCTATACGAGCAGTACTTC.

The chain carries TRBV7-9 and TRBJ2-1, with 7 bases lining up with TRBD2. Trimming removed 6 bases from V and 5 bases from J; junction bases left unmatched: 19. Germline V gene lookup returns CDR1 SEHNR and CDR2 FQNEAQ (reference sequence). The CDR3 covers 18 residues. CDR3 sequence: CASSQFREGPETDNEQFF. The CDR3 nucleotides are TGTGCCAGCAGTCAATTTAGGGAGGGGCCTGAAACTGACAATGAGCAGTTCTTC.

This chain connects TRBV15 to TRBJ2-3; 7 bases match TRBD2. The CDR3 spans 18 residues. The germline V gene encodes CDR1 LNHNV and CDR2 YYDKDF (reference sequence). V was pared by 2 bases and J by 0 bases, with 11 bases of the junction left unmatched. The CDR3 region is CATSRSLDLGGSTDTQYF. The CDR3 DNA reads TGTGCCACCAGCAGATCCCTCGATCTGGGGGGGAGCACAGATACGCAGTATTTT.

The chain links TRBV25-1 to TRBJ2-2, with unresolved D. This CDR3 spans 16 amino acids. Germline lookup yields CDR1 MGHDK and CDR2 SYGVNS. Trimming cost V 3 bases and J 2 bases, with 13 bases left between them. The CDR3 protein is CASSEGVWVNTGELFF. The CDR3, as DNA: TGTGCCAGCAGTGAGGGTGTCTGGGTTAACACCGGGGAGCTGTTTTTT. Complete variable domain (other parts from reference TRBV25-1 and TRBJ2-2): EADIYQTPRYLVIGTGKKITLECSQTMGHDKMYWYQQDPGMELHLIHYSYGVNSTEKGDLSSESTVSRIRTEHFPLTLESARPSHTSQYLCASSEGVWVNTGELFFGEGSRLTVL.

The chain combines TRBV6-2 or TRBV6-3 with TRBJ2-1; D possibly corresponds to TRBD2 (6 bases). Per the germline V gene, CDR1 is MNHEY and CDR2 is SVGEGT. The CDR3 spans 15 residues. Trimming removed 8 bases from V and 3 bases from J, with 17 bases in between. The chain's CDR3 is CASLSTGVNYNEQFF. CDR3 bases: TGTGCCAGCTTATCGACGGGAGTTAACTACAATGAGCAGTTCTTC.

CDR3 sequence reads: CASSSSTTRVETQYF. In nucleotides, the CDR3 is TGTGCCAGCAGCTCGTCAACCACCAGGGTTGAGACCCAGTACTTC. The chain recombines TRBV7-2 with TRBJ2-5, with a possible D match to TRBD1 (5 bases). The CDR3 extends over 15 amino acids. V dropped 4 bases and J dropped 5 bases, with 17 bases sitting between them. CDR1 is SGHTA, CDR2 FQGNSA, per germline.

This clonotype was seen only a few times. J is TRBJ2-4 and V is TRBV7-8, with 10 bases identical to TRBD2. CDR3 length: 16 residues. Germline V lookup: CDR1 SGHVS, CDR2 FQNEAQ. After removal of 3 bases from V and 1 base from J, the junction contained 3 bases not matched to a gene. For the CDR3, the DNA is TGTGCCAGCAGCTTTAGCGGGAGGATCGCCAAAAACATTCAGTACTTC. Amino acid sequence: CASSFSGRIAKNIQYF.

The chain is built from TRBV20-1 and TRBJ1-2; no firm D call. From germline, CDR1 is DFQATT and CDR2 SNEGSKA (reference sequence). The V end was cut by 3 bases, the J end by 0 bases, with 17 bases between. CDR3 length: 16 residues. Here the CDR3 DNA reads TGCAGTGCTAGTTCAGGACTCCTAAACGCTAACTATGGCTACACCTTC. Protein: CSASSGLLNANYGYTF.

CDR3 DNA sequence: TGTGCTAGTGGTCCAGGGACTACCTCCTACGAGCAGTACTTC. This gives the protein CASGPGTTSYEQYF. The chain has TRBV12-5 and TRBJ2-7, with 7 bases matching TRBD2. CDR3 length: 14 amino acids. The V gene end was trimmed by 5 bases and the J gene end by 0 bases; junction bases not matched to a gene: 4. Per the germline V gene, CDR1 is LGHNT and CDR2 is FRNRAP.

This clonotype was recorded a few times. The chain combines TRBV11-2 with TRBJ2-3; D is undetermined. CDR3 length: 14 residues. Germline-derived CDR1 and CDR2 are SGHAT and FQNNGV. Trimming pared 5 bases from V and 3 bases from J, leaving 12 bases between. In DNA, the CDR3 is TGTGCCAGCAGCAGAGAAGGGTTTACAGATACGCAGTATTTT. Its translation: CASSREGFTDTQYF.

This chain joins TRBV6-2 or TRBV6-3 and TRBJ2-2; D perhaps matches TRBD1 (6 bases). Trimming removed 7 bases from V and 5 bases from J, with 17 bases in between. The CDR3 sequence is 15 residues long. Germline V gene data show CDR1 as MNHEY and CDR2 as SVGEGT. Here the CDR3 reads CASTLSQGRTGELFF. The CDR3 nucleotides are TGTGCCAGCACTCTCTCTCAGGGGCGGACCGGGGAGCTGTTTTTT.

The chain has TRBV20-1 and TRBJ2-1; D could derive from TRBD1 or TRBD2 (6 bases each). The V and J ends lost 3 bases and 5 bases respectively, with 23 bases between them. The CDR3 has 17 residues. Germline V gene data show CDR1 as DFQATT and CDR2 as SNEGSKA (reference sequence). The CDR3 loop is CSASSPTRGPLDNEQFF. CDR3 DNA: TGCAGTGCTAGTTCCCCTACCCGGGGGCCTTTAGACAATGAGCAGTTCTTC.

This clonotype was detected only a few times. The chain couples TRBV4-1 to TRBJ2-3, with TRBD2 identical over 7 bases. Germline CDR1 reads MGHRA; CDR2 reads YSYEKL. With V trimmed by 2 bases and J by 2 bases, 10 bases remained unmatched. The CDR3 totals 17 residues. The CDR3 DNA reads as TGCGCCAGCAGCCAAAAAGCTTGGGGGGGGGTCACAGATACGCAGTATTTT. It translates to CASSQKAWGGVTDTQYF.

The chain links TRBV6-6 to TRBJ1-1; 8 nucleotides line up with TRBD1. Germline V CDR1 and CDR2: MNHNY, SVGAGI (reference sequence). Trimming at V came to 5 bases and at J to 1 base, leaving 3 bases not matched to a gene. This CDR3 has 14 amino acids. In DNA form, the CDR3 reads TGTGCCAGCAGTGAGACAGGGGCGAACACTGAAGCTTTCTTT. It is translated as CASSETGANTEAFF.

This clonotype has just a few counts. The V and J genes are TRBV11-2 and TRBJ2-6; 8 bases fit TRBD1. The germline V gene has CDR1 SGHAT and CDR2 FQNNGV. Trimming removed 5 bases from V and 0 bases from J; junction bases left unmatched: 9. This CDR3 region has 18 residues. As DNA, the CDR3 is TGTGCCAGCAGCAAAACTCGGGACAGGAGCTCTGGGGCCAACGTCCTGACTTTC. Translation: CASSKTRDRSSGANVLTF.

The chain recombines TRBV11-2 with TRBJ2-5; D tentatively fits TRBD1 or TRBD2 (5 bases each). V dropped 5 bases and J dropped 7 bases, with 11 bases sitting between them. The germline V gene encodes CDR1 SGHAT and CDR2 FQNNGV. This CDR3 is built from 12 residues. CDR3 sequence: CASSHPGRTQYF. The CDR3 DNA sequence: TGTGCCAGCAGCCACCCGGGACGGACCCAGTACTTC.

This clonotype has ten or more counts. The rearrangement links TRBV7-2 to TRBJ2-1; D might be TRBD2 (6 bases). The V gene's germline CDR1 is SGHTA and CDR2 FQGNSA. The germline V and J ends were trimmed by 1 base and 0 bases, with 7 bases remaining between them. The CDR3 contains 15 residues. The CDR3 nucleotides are TGTGCCAGCAGCTTAGGTAGCGGCTCCTACAATGAGCAGTTCTTC. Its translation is CASSLGSGSYNEQFF. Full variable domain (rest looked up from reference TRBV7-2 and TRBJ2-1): GAGVSQSPSNKVTEKGKDVELRCDPISGHTALYWYRQSLGQGLEFLIYFQGNSAPDKSGLPSDRFSAERTGGSVSTLTIQRTQQEDSAVYLCASSLGSGSYNEQFFGPGTRLTVL.

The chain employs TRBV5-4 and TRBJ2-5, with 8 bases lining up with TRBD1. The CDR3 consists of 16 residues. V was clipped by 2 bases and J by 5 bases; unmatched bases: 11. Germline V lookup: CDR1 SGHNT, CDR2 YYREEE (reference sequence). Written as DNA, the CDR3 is TGTGCCAGCAGCTTTGGTGGACAGGGAAGCGCGGAGACCCAGTACTTC. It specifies CASSFGGQGSAETQYF.

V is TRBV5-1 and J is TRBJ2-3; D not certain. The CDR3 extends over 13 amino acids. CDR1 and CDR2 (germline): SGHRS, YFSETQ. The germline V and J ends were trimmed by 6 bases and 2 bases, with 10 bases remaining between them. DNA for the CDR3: TGCGCCAGCATCGGCTCAGACACAGATACGCAGTATTTT. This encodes CASIGSDTDTQYF.

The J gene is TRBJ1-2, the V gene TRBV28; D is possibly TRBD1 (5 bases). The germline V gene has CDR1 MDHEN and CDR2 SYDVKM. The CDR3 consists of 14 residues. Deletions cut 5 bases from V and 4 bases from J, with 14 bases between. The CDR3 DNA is TGTGCCAGCAGTCCCGAGGGGTTAGGCTATGGCTACACCTTC. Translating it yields CASSPEGLGYGYTF.

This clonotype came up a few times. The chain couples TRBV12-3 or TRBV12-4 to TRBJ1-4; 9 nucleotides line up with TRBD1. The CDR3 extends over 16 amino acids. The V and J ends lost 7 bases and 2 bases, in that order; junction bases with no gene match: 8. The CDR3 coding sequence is TGTGCCAGCACCCTATTACAGGGGGCGACTAATGAAAAACTGTTTTTT. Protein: CASTLLQGATNEKLFF.